The 26 T cell receptor beta chains below all came from one sample that was sequenced in a study of CD8+CD57+ T cells in acquired aplastic anemia. By flow cytometry, patients selected for sequencing had shown an expansion of CD8+CD57+ cells. The template used for profiling TCR beta VDJ and CDR3 was genomic DNA. MiXCR, run by TCRdb on the reads, gives a single entry per CDR3 protein. The sample has 150,000 to 180,000 distinct CDR3 sequences, just over 50% seen once. The sequenced sample consisted of sorted CD4+, CD8+, or CD8+CD57+ T cells (not recorded which) from PBMCs. The receptor set was obtained from a human donor with aplastic anemia.

This clonotype came up many times. The chain employs TRBV5-1 and TRBJ1-1, with D hard to call. CDR3 length: 14 amino acids. The ends were cut back, 0 bases at V and 3 bases at J, with 9 bases in the middle. Looked up from germline, CDR1 is SGHRS and CDR2 is YFSETQ. The CDR3 reads CASSLEDGDTEAFF. In DNA, the CDR3 is TGCGCCAGCAGCTTGGAGGATGGAGACACTGAAGCTTTCTTT.

This clonotype turned up a few times. This chain links TRBV20-1 with TRBJ2-5; 11 nucleotides agree with TRBD2. The ends lost 5 bases at V and 2 bases at J; junction bases unmatched: 7. The CDR3 has 15 residues. The germline V gene has CDR1 DFQATT and CDR2 SNEGSKA (reference sequence). CDR3: CSALSSGGRQETQYF. CDR3 DNA: TGCAGTGCTCTGTCTAGCGGGGGGAGGCAAGAGACCCAGTACTTC.

This clonotype was recorded only once. V usage is TRBV19 and J usage is TRBJ1-3; a possible D gene is TRBD1 (6 bases). Germline CDR1 and CDR2: LNHDA and SQIVND (reference sequence). V lost 6 bases to trimming and J lost 0 bases, with 12 bases between them. The CDR3 totals 15 residues. The CDR3: CASSTTGSSGNTIYF. In DNA form, the CDR3 reads TGTGCCAGTAGCACTACAGGGTCCTCTGGAAACACCATATATTTT.

On this clonotype: Being one base from a much bigger clone, this may be a read error. The J gene is TRBJ2-7, the V gene TRBV19; TRBD1 is a possible D gene (5 bases). Germline-derived CDR1 and CDR2 are LNHDA and SQIVND (reference sequence). This CDR3 region has 13 residues. The CDR3 sequence: CASGIGQGYEQYF. The CDR3 DNA reads TGTGCCAGTGGTATAGGGCAGGGCTACGAGCAGTACTTC.

On this clonotype itself: The CDR3 ends on some other residue instead of the conserved phenylalanine or tryptophan, so this is likely a read error. Here the CDR3 reads CASSQALAGSYEQYL. CDR3 coding DNA: TGCGCCAGTAGCCAAGCGTTAGCGGGGTCCTACGAGCAGTACCTC. The genes are TRBV4-1 and TRBJ2-7, with 8 bases lining up with TRBD2. Per the germline V gene, CDR1 is MGHRA and CDR2 is YSYEKL. CDR3 length: 15 amino acids.

V is TRBV9 and J is TRBJ1-1, with unresolved D. Germline lookup yields CDR1 SGDLS and CDR2 YYNGEE. The CDR3 runs to 13 residues. V gave up 0 bases and J gave up 1 base, with 4 bases separating them. The CDR3 here is CASSVDGNTEAFF. The CDR3 DNA sequence: TGTGCCAGCAGCGTAGATGGGAACACTGAAGCTTTCTTT.

CDR3 region: CATSDLRSGLVEQYF. The CDR3 coding sequence is TGTGCCACCAGTGATTTACGCTCCGGGTTGGTCGAGCAGTACTTC. The chain employs TRBV24-1 and TRBJ2-7; the D is unclear. CDR1 and CDR2 from the germline V gene are KGHDR and SFDVKD. The CDR3 has 15 amino acids. V was trimmed by 1 base and J by 6 bases, leaving 15 bases between them.

The V and J genes are TRBV10-1 and TRBJ1-1, with 9 bases aligning to TRBD1. Trimming took 5 bases from V and 3 from J; bases not matched to a gene: 7. The germline V gene has CDR1 WNHNN and CDR2 SYGVQD (reference sequence). The CDR3 runs to 15 residues. Here the CDR3 reads CASSPGTGSDTEAFF. The CDR3 DNA reads as TGCGCCAGCAGTCCCGGGACAGGGTCGGACACTGAAGCTTTCTTT.

The chain employs TRBV5-6 and TRBJ2-3; 12 bases line up with TRBD2. Trimming took 2 bases from V and 6 from J; bases not matched to a gene: 7. Germline CDR1 is SGHDT and CDR2 is YYEEEE. The CDR3 spans 16 residues. The CDR3 is CASSFPTSGGPDTQYF. Here the CDR3 DNA reads TGTGCCAGCAGCTTCCCGACTAGCGGGGGTCCGGATACGCAGTATTTT.

This chain uses TRBV4-1 with TRBJ2-5, with D possibly being TRBD2 (6 bases). Looked up from germline, CDR1 is MGHRA and CDR2 is YSYEKL. The CDR3 contains 15 residues. Trimming removed 3 bases at V and 2 bases at J, with 13 bases between. The CDR3 protein is CASSQADLAQETQYF. The CDR3 nucleotides are TGCGCCAGCAGCCAGGCAGACCTAGCGCAAGAGACCCAGTACTTC.

The chain uses TRBV10-3 and TRBJ1-2, with 9 bases fitting TRBD1. The V gene's germline CDR1 is ENHRY and CDR2 SYGVKD. This CDR3 is built from 16 residues. V lost 1 base and J lost 5; bases outside the gene matches: 8. The CDR3 is CAISEWTRDRVYGYTF. The CDR3 DNA sequence: TGTGCCATCAGTGAGTGGACCCGGGACAGGGTTTATGGCTACACCTTC.

V is TRBV29-1 and J is TRBJ2-3; 10 nucleotides match TRBD1. Germline V lookup: CDR1 SQVTM, CDR2 ANQGSEA. CDR3 length: 13 amino acids. The J segment lost 8 bases and the V segment lost 5 bases, leaving 7 bases of the junction unmatched. The DNA of the CDR3 is TGCAGCGTTCTCCGGGACAGGGGAGGTACGCAGTATTTT. Its translation is CSVLRDRGGTQYF.

This clonotype showed up just a few times. V and J are TRBV27 and TRBJ1-1; D unclear. Deletions cut 6 bases from V and 10 bases from J, with 12 bases between. The CDR3 sequence is 11 residues long. Per germline, CDR1 MNHEY and CDR2 SMNVEV (reference sequence). The CDR3 DNA reads as TGTGCCAGCAGGGATCTGGATAGAGCTTTCTTT. This gives the protein CASRDLDRAFF.

V usage is TRBV7-2 and J usage is TRBJ2-7, with unresolved D. The V end lost 1 base, the J end lost 4 bases, and 8 bases lay between the germline ends. CDR1 SGHTA and CDR2 FQGNSA come from the germline V gene. This CDR3 has 13 amino acids. CDR3 bases: TGTGCCAGCAGCTTAGAATTAGCTTACGAGCAGTACTTC. It encodes CASSLELAYEQYF.

This chain links TRBV27 with TRBJ2-7; no clear D gene. With 6 bases removed from V and 5 bases from J, the gap between germline ends came to 17 bases. Per the germline V gene, CDR1 is MNHEY and CDR2 is SMNVEV (reference sequence). The CDR3 runs to 14 residues. This chain's CDR3 is CASSKSSYRNEQYF. The CDR3 DNA is TGTGCCAGCAGCAAAAGTTCCTACAGAAACGAGCAGTACTTC.

The V gene is TRBV2, the J gene TRBJ1-2; maybe TRBD1 (6 bases). V was trimmed by 8 bases and J by 2 bases, leaving 15 bases between them. CDR3 length: 14 residues. Germline V gene sequence: CDR1 SNHLY, CDR2 FYNNEI. CDR3 region: CASGRDIQNYGYTF. CDR3 nucleotide sequence: TGTGCCAGCGGGCGGGACATTCAAAACTATGGCTACACCTTC.

The chain joins TRBV24-1 to TRBJ2-7; tentative D call: TRBD2 (6 bases). Trimming cost V 11 bases and J 2 bases, with 21 bases left between them. CDR3 length: 15 amino acids. Germline lookup yields CDR1 KGHDR and CDR2 SFDVKD. The CDR3 protein is CASSARGTGTYEQYF. The CDR3 DNA follows: TGTGCCAGCAGCGCCCGGGGGACCGGAACCTACGAGCAGTACTTC.

The chain has TRBV19 and TRBJ2-3; either TRBD1 or TRBD2 may supply D (5 bases each). Germline-derived CDR1 and CDR2 are LNHDA and SQIVND (reference sequence). The CDR3 contains 15 residues. Trimming stripped 1 base from V and 2 bases from J, with 10 bases between. CDR3 protein: CASSIVPGTTDTQYF. CDR3 nucleotide sequence: TGTGCCAGTAGTATAGTCCCAGGGACCACAGATACGCAGTATTTT. The whole variable domain, remainder taken from reference TRBV19 and TRBJ2-3, is DGGITQSPKYLFRKEGQNVTLSCEQNLNHDAMYWYRQDPGQGLRLIYYSQIVNDFQKGDIAEGYSVSREKKESFPLTVTSAQKNPTAFYLCASSIVPGTTDTQYFGPGTRLTVL.

The chain is built from TRBV29-1 and TRBJ2-3; 8 bases match TRBD1. The CDR3 covers 12 residues. V lost 6 bases and J lost 8; bases outside the gene matches: 7. Germline V lookup: CDR1 SQVTM, CDR2 ANQGSEA. The DNA for the CDR3 is TGCAGCGTGTACGGGACAGGCGGTACGCAGTATTTT. Translation: CSVYGTGGTQYF.

The chain joins TRBV10-3 to TRBJ2-3; D gene unclear. The CDR3 has 16 residues. In germline, CDR1 is ENHRY, CDR2 SYGVKD. The germline V and J ends were trimmed by 4 bases and 6 bases, with 20 bases remaining between them. CDR3 sequence reads: CAISAVIGATRDTQYF. In nucleotides, the CDR3 is TGTGCCATCAGTGCGGTGATCGGCGCTACGAGGGATACGCAGTATTTT.

The sample holds many counts of this clonotype. V is TRBV7-9 and J is TRBJ2-1; D may correspond to TRBD1 or TRBD2 (5 bases each). This CDR3 contains 15 residues. Germline V CDR1 and CDR2: SEHNR, FQNEAQ (reference sequence). V lost 6 bases, J lost 4 bases, and 16 bases lay in between. This CDR3 is CASRTRGDRYNEQFF. The DNA for the CDR3 is TGTGCCAGCAGAACACGGGGCGACCGGTACAATGAGCAGTTCTTC.

The rearrangement joins TRBV2 to TRBJ2-2; unclear D gene. This CDR3 spans 12 amino acids. Trimming left V 2 bases short and J 9 bases short, with 7 bases between. Germline-derived CDR1 and CDR2 are SNHLY and FYNNEI. CDR3 sequence reads: CASSEPDRELFF. The CDR3, as DNA: TGTGCCAGCAGTGAACCAGACAGGGAGCTGTTTTTT.

This clonotype was recorded at least ten times. The rearrangement links TRBV5-1 to TRBJ2-7; TRBD1 aligns across 7 bases. CDR3 length equals 15 residues. V was pared by 4 bases and J by 2 bases, with 9 bases of the junction left unmatched. CDR1 and CDR2 from the germline V gene are SGHRS and YFSETQ. This CDR3 reads CASSDGTAFPYEQYF. CDR3 nucleotide sequence: TGCGCCAGCAGCGATGGGACAGCGTTTCCCTACGAGCAGTACTTC.

This clonotype has at least ten counts. The chain carries TRBV4-3 and TRBJ1-6, with 10 bases identical to TRBD1. The germline V gene has CDR1 LGHNA and CDR2 YSLEER. This CDR3 is built from 16 residues. V was pared by 4 bases and J by 7 bases, with 7 bases of the junction left unmatched. The CDR3 DNA reads as TGCGCCAGCAGCCCCGCCGGGACAGGGGTAAATTCACCCCTCCACTTT. Translation: CASSPAGTGVNSPLHF.

The chain joins TRBV5-6 to TRBJ1-1; D is ambiguous. The CDR3 loop spans 13 amino acids. The germline CDR1 and CDR2 sequences are SGHDT and YYEEEE. V dropped 1 base and J dropped 2 bases, with 6 bases sitting between them. CDR3 DNA sequence: TGTGCCAGCAGCTTGCCCAGTAACACTGAAGCTTTCTTT. It is translated as CASSLPSNTEAFF.

The chain uses TRBV9 and TRBJ1-2; D uncertain. The CDR3 has 14 amino acids. Germline CDR1 and CDR2: SGDLS and YYNGEE. The V and J ends lost 2 bases and 2 bases respectively, with 10 bases between them. The CDR3 nucleotides read TGTGCCAGCAGCGTTCAGGATGACAACTATGGCTACACCTTC. This gives the protein CASSVQDDNYGYTF.